Described below is a single TCR beta chain sequence and its context. Sequencing used immunoSEQ multiplex PCR; TCRdb keeps in-frame clones, though not all of them. The repertoire holds 320,000 or so clones, with about nine tenths as singletons. These data belong to a study of blood T cell repertoires in COVID-19. Cohorts were assigned according to the clinical history that participants reported. V lost 4 bases to trimming and J lost 5 bases, with 11 bases between them. Germline V gene lookup returns CDR1 SEHNR and CDR2 FQNEAQ (reference sequence). The CDR3 consists of 13 residues. This sequence originates from a man aged 60 to 75 who had recovered from COVID-19. Sequenced material: PBMCs or T cells enriched from blood (not recorded which). This sequence joins TRBV7-9 and TRBJ1-1; D is undetermined. CDR3 residues: CASSSELLTEAFF. The CDR3, as DNA: TGTGCCAGCAGCTCCGAGTTACTTACTGAAGCTTTCTTT.